These T cell receptor beta chains were read from a single sample in a study of T-cell reconstitution after alpha-beta-depleted transplantation in children. TCRdb passed the PCR reads through MiXCR, listing each CDR3 protein once. The sample has hundreds of thousands of distinct CDR3 sequences; around 14% are singletons. The specimen was PBMCs, collected before TCRalphabeta/CD19-depleted stem cell transplant. The receptor set was obtained from a girl aged 2 to 9 with congenital amegakaryocytic thrombocytopenia, due to receive a stem cell transplant. Each CDR3 is given with its conserved first and last residue. D genes are given only for firm matches. Rows give clone size only sometimes, using once, few, many, or a class for an expanded clone.

j_gene: TRBJ1-1; v_gene: TRBV20-1; abundance: NA; len: 12; d_gene: NA; CDR3nt: TGCAGTGCCAAAAAGACGAACACTGAAGCTTTCTTT; CDR3aa: CSAKKTNTEAFF
j_gene: TRBJ2-2; v_gene: TRBV20-1; abundance: many; len: 14; d_gene: TRBD2; CDR3nt: TGCAGTGCTAGCGGGAGGCGAAGCACCGGGGAGCTGTTTTTT; CDR3aa: CSASGRRSTGELFF
j_gene: TRBJ2-3; v_gene: TRBV5-1; abundance: many; len: 16; d_gene: NA; CDR3nt: TGCGCCAGCAGCTTGGAGGGGACAACATTCACAGATACGCAGTATTTT; CDR3aa: CASSLEGTTFTDTQYF
j_gene: TRBJ2-5; v_gene: TRBV4-2; abundance: NA; len: 13; d_gene: NA; CDR3nt: TGTGCCAGCAGCCCCGTCCTGATGGAGACCCAGTACTTC; CDR3aa: CASSPVLMETQYF
j_gene: TRBJ2-1; v_gene: TRBV20-1; abundance: NA; len: 14; d_gene: NA; CDR3nt: TGCAGTGTTGTGACGATGGGGCGGGATAATGAGCAGTTCTTC; CDR3aa: CSVVTMGRDNEQFF
j_gene: TRBJ2-1; v_gene: TRBV20-1; abundance: many; len: 16; d_gene: NA; CDR3nt: TGCAGTGCTAGATTGCCCCGGACAGCTATTTACAATGAGCAGTTCTTC; CDR3aa: CSARLPRTAIYNEQFF
j_gene: TRBJ2-1; v_gene: TRBV5-1; abundance: NA; len: 16; d_gene: TRBD2; CDR3nt: TGCGCCAGCAGCACCCGGGTTAGCGGGGTCTACAATGAGCAGTTCTTC; CDR3aa: CASSTRVSGVYNEQFF
j_gene: TRBJ1-2; v_gene: TRBV29-1; abundance: many; len: 12; d_gene: NA; CDR3nt: TGCAGCGTGAGAGATGGGATCGGAGGCTACACCTTC; CDR3aa: CSVRDGIGGYTF
j_gene: TRBJ2-7; v_gene: TRBV7-8; abundance: many; len: 15; d_gene: NA; CDR3nt: TGTGCCAGCAGCCCTTCCCTCCGGGTGACCTACGAGCAGTACTTC; CDR3aa: CASSPSLRVTYEQYF
j_gene: TRBJ1-4; v_gene: TRBV5-1; abundance: many; len: 17; d_gene: TRBD1; CDR3nt: TGCGCCAGCAGCCCCGACCCACAGGGGGCAACTAATGAAAAACTGTTTTTT; CDR3aa: CASSPDPQGATNEKLFF
j_gene: TRBJ2-1; v_gene: TRBV5-1; abundance: many; len: 14; d_gene: TRBD2; CDR3nt: TGCGCCAGCAGCCAAGCGGGACCATACAATGAGCAGTTCTTC; CDR3aa: CASSQAGPYNEQFF
j_gene: TRBJ2-3; v_gene: TRBV4-1; abundance: many; len: 15; d_gene: TRBD2; CDR3nt: TGCGCCAGCAGCCAAGGGACTAGCGTCGCAGATACGCAGTATTTT; CDR3aa: CASSQGTSVADTQYF
j_gene: TRBJ2-2; v_gene: TRBV10-3; abundance: NA; len: 16; d_gene: TRBD2; CDR3nt: TGTGCCATCAGTGCCACTAGCGGGAGGGCCTCCGGGGAGCTGTTTTTT; CDR3aa: CAISATSGRASGELFF
j_gene: TRBJ2-5; v_gene: TRBV4-1; abundance: many; len: 15; d_gene: TRBD2; CDR3nt: TGCGCCAGCAGCCAAGATCGGGGGGGAGGTGAGACCCAGTACTTC; CDR3aa: CASSQDRGGGETQYF
j_gene: TRBJ2-1; v_gene: TRBV10-3; abundance: many; len: 12; d_gene: NA; CDR3nt: TGTGCCATCCAGGACAGGAGGGCTGAGCAGTTCTTC; CDR3aa: CAIQDRRAEQFF
j_gene: TRBJ2-7; v_gene: TRBV5-1; abundance: many; len: 14; d_gene: TRBD1; CDR3nt: TGCGCCAGCAGATATACGACAGGGATCCACGAGCAGTACTTC; CDR3aa: CASRYTTGIHEQYF
j_gene: TRBJ2-3; v_gene: TRBV27; abundance: few; len: 16; d_gene: NA; CDR3nt: TGTGCCAGCAGCGGACCGGTCGGGCCTAGGATAGATACGCAGTATTTT; CDR3aa: CASSGPVGPRIDTQYF
j_gene: TRBJ1-4; v_gene: TRBV12-3/TRBV12-4; abundance: many; len: 13; d_gene: NA; CDR3nt: TGTGCCAGCAGATCAGGTTCCAATGAAAAACTGTTTTTT; CDR3aa: CASRSGSNEKLFF
j_gene: TRBJ2-5; v_gene: TRBV12-3/TRBV12-4; abundance: NA; len: 19; d_gene: TRBD2; CDR3nt: TGTGCCAGCAGTTTAATTCTAGCGGGACGGGCAGATGAGAGAGAGACCCAGTACTTC; CDR3aa: CASSLILAGRADERETQYF
j_gene: TRBJ1-1; v_gene: TRBV12-3/TRBV12-4; abundance: many; len: 15; d_gene: NA; CDR3nt: TGTGCCATAGATATCCCGATTCAGGGGAACACTGAAGCTTTCTTT; CDR3aa: CAIDIPIQGNTEAFF
j_gene: TRBJ1-1; v_gene: TRBV10-3; abundance: many; len: 15; d_gene: NA; CDR3nt: TGTGCCATCAGTGGGGGTACAGGGAGGAGCACTGAAGCTTTCTTT; CDR3aa: CAISGGTGRSTEAFF
j_gene: TRBJ2-1; v_gene: TRBV4-2; abundance: once; len: 16; d_gene: TRBD2; CDR3nt: TGTGCCAGCAGCCCGGAACTAGCGGGAGGGGGGGATGAGCAGTTCTTC; CDR3aa: CASSPELAGGGDEQFF
j_gene: TRBJ1-3; v_gene: TRBV7-9; abundance: many; len: 16; d_gene: TRBD1; CDR3nt: TGTGCCAGCAGCTTTTCGGGCAGGGGGCGCGGAAACACCATATATTTT; CDR3aa: CASSFSGRGRGNTIYF
j_gene: TRBJ1-4; v_gene: TRBV20-1; abundance: few; len: 13; d_gene: NA; CDR3nt: TGCAGTGCCACAAACCTCGTAGCGGAAAAACTGTTTTTT; CDR3aa: CSATNLVAEKLFF
j_gene: TRBJ2-3; v_gene: TRBV15; abundance: many; len: 14; d_gene: NA; CDR3nt: TGTGCCACCAGCAGAGGGAACAACCCAGATACGCAGTATTTT; CDR3aa: CATSRGNNPDTQYF
j_gene: TRBJ2-7; v_gene: TRBV19; abundance: few; len: 12; d_gene: NA; CDR3nt: TGTGCCAGTAGCCTTGGACAGTTCGAGCAGTACTTC; CDR3aa: CASSLGQFEQYF
j_gene: TRBJ2-7; v_gene: TRBV3-1; abundance: NA; len: 15; d_gene: NA; CDR3nt: TGTGCCAGCAGCACAAATAAGGGGCCCGCCTACGAGCAGTACTTC; CDR3aa: CASSTNKGPAYEQYF
j_gene: TRBJ1-4; v_gene: TRBV24-1; abundance: many; len: 16; d_gene: NA; CDR3nt: TGTGCCACCAGTAGATTTGGGGCCGCAACTAATGAAAAACTGTTTTTT; CDR3aa: CATSRFGAATNEKLFF
j_gene: TRBJ2-1; v_gene: TRBV20-1; abundance: NA; len: 17; d_gene: TRBD2; CDR3nt: TGCTGTGCCCCCACGGGCCTAGCGGGTTTGAAGGTGGATGAGCAGTTCTTC; CDR3aa: CCAPTGLAGLKVDEQFF
j_gene: TRBJ2-1; v_gene: TRBV20-1; abundance: many; len: 16; d_gene: NA; CDR3nt: TGCAGTGCGACCCCCTCGACTAACCAGCCCTACAATGAGCAGTTCTTC; CDR3aa: CSATPSTNQPYNEQFF
j_gene: TRBJ2-7; v_gene: TRBV20-1; abundance: NA; len: 15; d_gene: TRBD2; CDR3nt: TGCAGTGCTAGAAACCCTAGCGGGAGTCGTAACGAGCAGTACTTC; CDR3aa: CSARNPSGSRNEQYF
j_gene: TRBJ2-1; v_gene: TRBV20-1; abundance: many; len: 14; d_gene: TRBD2; CDR3nt: TGCAGTGCTAGTGGGGCGGGAGTTCTCAATGAGCAGTTCTTC; CDR3aa: CSASGAGVLNEQFF
j_gene: TRBJ2-1; v_gene: TRBV5-1; abundance: few; len: 16; d_gene: NA; CDR3nt: TGCGCCAGCAGCTTATGGGTACAGGATCCGTACAATGAGCAGTTCTTC; CDR3aa: CASSLWVQDPYNEQFF
j_gene: TRBJ2-2; v_gene: TRBV5-1; abundance: few; len: 14; d_gene: TRBD1; CDR3nt: TGCGCCAGCAGCTGGGACAGACTAACCGGGGAGCTGTTTTTT; CDR3aa: CASSWDRLTGELFF
j_gene: TRBJ2-1; v_gene: TRBV7-9; abundance: many; len: 16; d_gene: TRBD1; CDR3nt: TGTGCCAGCAGCACGTACAGGGGATACTCCTACAATGAGCAGTTCTTC; CDR3aa: CASSTYRGYSYNEQFF
j_gene: TRBJ1-1; v_gene: TRBV15; abundance: few; len: 18; d_gene: NA; CDR3nt: TGTGCCACCAGCAGAGCCTGGACAGCCGGGCCCCAGAACACTGAAGCTTTCTTT; CDR3aa: CATSRAWTAGPQNTEAFF
j_gene: TRBJ2-7; v_gene: TRBV20-1; abundance: many; len: 14; d_gene: NA; CDR3nt: TGCAGTGCTAGAGACCGATCATCGGACTACGAGCAGTACTTC; CDR3aa: CSARDRSSDYEQYF
j_gene: TRBJ2-4; v_gene: TRBV5-1; abundance: many; len: 14; d_gene: NA; CDR3nt: TGCGCCAGCAGCTGGGCGGGGGCCAAAAACATTCAGTACTTC; CDR3aa: CASSWAGAKNIQYF
j_gene: TRBJ2-7; v_gene: TRBV9; abundance: many; len: 15; d_gene: TRBD2; CDR3nt: TGTGCCAGCAGCGTAGAGGCGGGGGATTCCTACGAGCAGTACTTC; CDR3aa: CASSVEAGDSYEQYF
j_gene: TRBJ1-6; v_gene: TRBV6-5; abundance: many; len: 14; d_gene: NA; CDR3nt: TGTGCCAGCAGTTACCCGGGACCCAATTCACCCCTCCACTTT; CDR3aa: CASSYPGPNSPLHF
j_gene: TRBJ2-5; v_gene: TRBV6-1; abundance: NA; len: 15; d_gene: NA; CDR3nt: TGTGCCAGCAGCGAAGACGGGACAATACAAGAGACCCAGTACTTC; CDR3aa: CASSEDGTIQETQYF
j_gene: TRBJ1-3; v_gene: TRBV7-8; abundance: NA; len: 16; d_gene: NA; CDR3nt: TGTGCCAGCAGCATAGGAGTCAGGAGCTCTGGAAACACCATATATTTT; CDR3aa: CASSIGVRSSGNTIYF
j_gene: TRBJ2-2; v_gene: TRBV6-5; abundance: NA; len: 12; d_gene: TRBD1; CDR3nt: TGTGCCACTCCGACAGGGACGGAGGAGCTGTTTTTT; CDR3aa: CATPTGTEELFF
j_gene: TRBJ2-7; v_gene: TRBV20-1; abundance: NA; len: 15; d_gene: TRBD2; CDR3nt: TGCAGTGCTAGAGCGGCTAGCGGGATGGTCTACGAGCAGTACTTC; CDR3aa: CSARAASGMVYEQYF
j_gene: TRBJ1-2; v_gene: TRBV10-3; abundance: many; len: 14; d_gene: NA; CDR3nt: TGTGCCATCAGTGAGTCGGAGAAGACGGGTGGCTACACCTTC; CDR3aa: CAISESEKTGGYTF
j_gene: TRBJ2-5; v_gene: TRBV10-3; abundance: many; len: 14; d_gene: NA; CDR3nt: TGTGCCATCAGTGAAGGGGACGGAACAGAGACCCAGTACTTC; CDR3aa: CAISEGDGTETQYF
j_gene: TRBJ2-2; v_gene: TRBV20-1; abundance: NA; len: 15; d_gene: NA; CDR3nt: TGCAGTGCTAGAGATGCTAGCGACGGCACCGGGGAGCTGTTTTTT; CDR3aa: CSARDASDGTGELFF
j_gene: TRBJ1-1; v_gene: TRBV20-1; abundance: NA; len: 14; d_gene: NA; CDR3nt: TGCAGTGCTATTGGAAAAGGGATGCTCGGTGAAGCTTTCTTT; CDR3aa: CSAIGKGMLGEAFF
j_gene: TRBJ2-7; v_gene: TRBV12-2; abundance: NA; len: 16; d_gene: NA; CDR3nt: TGTGCAAGTCGCTTAGCCCCTACTAGCGGGGCGAGGGAGCAGTACTTC; CDR3aa: CASRLAPTSGAREQYF
j_gene: TRBJ2-5; v_gene: TRBV29-1; abundance: few; len: 14; d_gene: NA; CDR3nt: TGCAGCGCATTAAAGGGGTCTCCTAAAGAGACCCAGTACTTC; CDR3aa: CSALKGSPKETQYF
j_gene: TRBJ2-1; v_gene: TRBV7-9; abundance: few; len: 14; d_gene: TRBD2; CDR3nt: TGTGCCAGCAGCGCGGGACTAGTTTTCTATGAGCAGTTCTTC; CDR3aa: CASSAGLVFYEQFF
j_gene: TRBJ1-1; v_gene: TRBV5-1; abundance: many; len: 14; d_gene: NA; CDR3nt: TGCGCCAGCCGGTCTGGCCAGGGGAGTACTGAAGCTTTCTTT; CDR3aa: CASRSGQGSTEAFF
j_gene: TRBJ2-7; v_gene: TRBV20-1; abundance: many; len: 16; d_gene: NA; CDR3nt: TGCAGTGCTAGAGATTGGGCCAGCGGACTTACCTACGAGCAGTACTTC; CDR3aa: CSARDWASGLTYEQYF
j_gene: TRBJ1-2; v_gene: TRBV12-3/TRBV12-4; abundance: many; len: 14; d_gene: NA; CDR3nt: TGTGCCAGCAGTCCCGACTACAGGGTGAATGGCTACACCTTC; CDR3aa: CASSPDYRVNGYTF
j_gene: TRBJ2-3; v_gene: TRBV5-1; abundance: many; len: 14; d_gene: TRBD2; CDR3nt: TGCGCCAGCAGGAGCGGGGGGCCGACAGATACGCAGTATTTT; CDR3aa: CASRSGGPTDTQYF
j_gene: TRBJ1-3; v_gene: TRBV6-1; abundance: NA; len: 15; d_gene: NA; CDR3nt: TGTGCCATTGGGTCCGGGGGAAGCTCTGGAAACACCATATATTTT; CDR3aa: CAIGSGGSSGNTIYF
j_gene: TRBJ1-4; v_gene: TRBV20-1; abundance: many; len: 13; d_gene: NA; CDR3nt: TGCAGTGCACCTCAGGCGGGACGCGAAAAACTGTTTTTT; CDR3aa: CSAPQAGREKLFF
j_gene: TRBJ2-1; v_gene: TRBV7-9; abundance: few; len: 15; d_gene: NA; CDR3nt: TGTGCCAGCAGCTTATCGGCAGGGGGGCGTGATGAGCAGTTCTTC; CDR3aa: CASSLSAGGRDEQFF
j_gene: TRBJ2-7; v_gene: TRBV12-3/TRBV12-4; abundance: few; len: 13; d_gene: TRBD2; CDR3nt: TGTGCCAGCAGTTTACGGGAGGACTACGAGCAGTACTTC; CDR3aa: CASSLREDYEQYF
j_gene: TRBJ2-7; v_gene: TRBV29-1; abundance: NA; len: 15; d_gene: TRBD1; CDR3nt: TGCAGCGTTGAAAGAAGGGACAGGAACTCCTACGAGCAGTACTTC; CDR3aa: CSVERRDRNSYEQYF